This is a list of T cell receptor beta chains from one sample in a study of identical twins. TCRdb redid the calling of the 5' RACE reads with MiXCR, one entry per CDR3 protein. The sample has roughly 710,000 distinct CDR3 sequences, over 5% seen once. Input material: naive T cells sorted from blood. These receptors came from a man aged 18-30 years in good health. The CDR3 runs from the conserved cysteine through the conserved F or W. Each record gives: CDR3 DNA, CDR3 protein, clone size, D gene, J gene, V gene. A D gene is named only where the DNA matches it firmly. The size field is filled for only some rows; it gives once, few, many or a size class.

cdr3_nt: TGTGCCAGCAGTTACCGAGGACAGGGGAGGAATGAGCAGTTCTTC
cdr3_aa: CASSYRGQGRNEQFF
clone_size: -
d_call: TRBD1
j_call: TRBJ2-1
v_call: TRBV6-2/TRBV6-3

cdr3_nt: TGCAGTGCGGACAACGGAGATACCGGGGAGCTGTTTTTT
cdr3_aa: CSADNGDTGELFF
clone_size: many
d_call: -
j_call: TRBJ2-2
v_call: TRBV20-1

cdr3_nt: TGCAGTGATACCCCATACAATGAGCAGTTCTTC
cdr3_aa: CSDTPYNEQFF
clone_size: -
d_call: -
j_call: TRBJ2-1
v_call: TRBV20-1

cdr3_nt: TGTGCCAGCAGATTAGACAGGGGAGGCGAAAAACTGTTTTTT
cdr3_aa: CASRLDRGGEKLFF
clone_size: few
d_call: TRBD1
j_call: TRBJ1-4
v_call: TRBV6-5

cdr3_nt: TGTGCCAGCAGTGAACTCCCGCTCGGGGATGAGCAGTTCTTC
cdr3_aa: CASSELPLGDEQFF
clone_size: many
d_call: -
j_call: TRBJ2-1
v_call: TRBV6-1

cdr3_nt: TGTGCCAGCAGCCGCAGGGGGGGTTCGACCCAGCATTTT
cdr3_aa: CASSRRGGSTQHF
clone_size: -
d_call: TRBD1
j_call: TRBJ1-5
v_call: TRBV12-3/TRBV12-4

cdr3_nt: TGCAGCGTTGATGGGACTAGCGGGAGGGAAAGCAATGAGCAGTTCTTC
cdr3_aa: CSVDGTSGRESNEQFF
clone_size: many
d_call: TRBD2
j_call: TRBJ2-1
v_call: TRBV29-1

cdr3_nt: TGCGCCAGCAGCTTCGGACAGGTCCCCACCGGGGAGCTGTTTTTT
cdr3_aa: CASSFGQVPTGELFF
clone_size: many
d_call: TRBD1
j_call: TRBJ2-2
v_call: TRBV5-1

cdr3_nt: TGCGCCAGCAGAGGCTTTGGCTACACCTTC
cdr3_aa: CASRGFGYTF
clone_size: -
d_call: -
j_call: TRBJ1-2
v_call: TRBV5-1

cdr3_nt: TGTGCCACCAGTGATTTGGAGAGGGCCTTCAATGAGCAGTTCTTC
cdr3_aa: CATSDLERAFNEQFF
clone_size: many
d_call: -
j_call: TRBJ2-1
v_call: TRBV24-1

cdr3_nt: TGCGCCAGCAGCTTACTACAGGGTAACTACAATGAGCAGTTCTTC
cdr3_aa: CASSLLQGNYNEQFF
clone_size: many
d_call: -
j_call: TRBJ2-1
v_call: TRBV5-1

cdr3_nt: TGTGCCAGCAGTTTCGCGGGAGCGGGGAATGAGCAGTTCTTC
cdr3_aa: CASSFAGAGNEQFF
clone_size: few
d_call: TRBD2
j_call: TRBJ2-1
v_call: TRBV12-3/TRBV12-4

cdr3_nt: TGTGCCAGCAGCCAAGTCTCCGGGGCCGGGGAGCTGTTTTTT
cdr3_aa: CASSQVSGAGELFF
clone_size: many
d_call: -
j_call: TRBJ2-2
v_call: TRBV4-2

cdr3_nt: TGTGCCAGCAGCCAACCCTCCTTGTCGAGGACTGAAGCTTTCTTT
cdr3_aa: CASSQPSLSRTEAFF
clone_size: -
d_call: -
j_call: TRBJ1-1
v_call: TRBV4-2

cdr3_nt: TGCAGTGCTAGGGTGACAGGGGTCAATCAGCCCCAGCATTTT
cdr3_aa: CSARVTGVNQPQHF
clone_size: few
d_call: TRBD1
j_call: TRBJ1-5
v_call: TRBV20-1

cdr3_nt: TGTGCCAGCTCGGGACAGGGGGAGGGAAAACTGTTTTTT
cdr3_aa: CASSGQGEGKLFF
clone_size: many
d_call: TRBD1
j_call: TRBJ1-4
v_call: TRBV7-2

cdr3_nt: TGCGCCAGCAGTCAGGGGGCGCTTGATAATGAAAAACTGTTTTTT
cdr3_aa: CASSQGALDNEKLFF
clone_size: -
d_call: TRBD1
j_call: TRBJ1-4
v_call: TRBV4-3

cdr3_nt: TGTGCCAGCAGCTATGGTGGGGACTTTCAGCCCCAGCATTTT
cdr3_aa: CASSYGGDFQPQHF
clone_size: few
d_call: -
j_call: TRBJ1-5
v_call: TRBV5-5

cdr3_nt: TGCAGTGCTAGAATCACGACGGGGACCCAGTACTTC
cdr3_aa: CSARITTGTQYF
clone_size: many
d_call: -
j_call: TRBJ2-5
v_call: TRBV20-1

cdr3_nt: TGCAGTGCTCCGGGAGGAGTCCCCGGGGAGCTGTTTTTT
cdr3_aa: CSAPGGVPGELFF
clone_size: -
d_call: TRBD2
j_call: TRBJ2-2
v_call: TRBV20-1

cdr3_nt: TGTGCCAGCAGCTTAGACAGGGGGCAAACCTACGAGCAGTACTTC
cdr3_aa: CASSLDRGQTYEQYF
clone_size: -
d_call: TRBD1
j_call: TRBJ2-7
v_call: TRBV7-2

cdr3_nt: TGCGCCAGCAGCTCTTGGGAAAACACCGGGGAGCTGTTTTTT
cdr3_aa: CASSSWENTGELFF
clone_size: many
d_call: -
j_call: TRBJ2-2
v_call: TRBV4-1

cdr3_nt: TGTGCCACCAGCAGAGATCGGGTCTACAATGAGCAGTTCTTC
cdr3_aa: CATSRDRVYNEQFF
clone_size: many
d_call: -
j_call: TRBJ2-1
v_call: TRBV15

cdr3_nt: TGTGCCACCATGTCCGAGGACAAGCAGTTCTTC
cdr3_aa: CATMSEDKQFF
clone_size: -
d_call: -
j_call: TRBJ2-1
v_call: TRBV24-1

cdr3_nt: TGCGCCAGCAGCTTTACCGGGACAGGACAGCTCTACGAGCAGTACTTC
cdr3_aa: CASSFTGTGQLYEQYF
clone_size: -
d_call: TRBD1
j_call: TRBJ2-7
v_call: TRBV5-1

cdr3_nt: TGTGCCAGCAGCGTGACTAGCGGGAGGTACAATGAGCAGTTCTTC
cdr3_aa: CASSVTSGRYNEQFF
clone_size: -
d_call: TRBD2
j_call: TRBJ2-1
v_call: TRBV7-8

cdr3_nt: TGCAGTGCGCCCGGGACTACCCCAGATACGCAGTATTTT
cdr3_aa: CSAPGTTPDTQYF
clone_size: many
d_call: TRBD2
j_call: TRBJ2-3
v_call: TRBV20-1

cdr3_nt: TGTGCCAGCTTCGCGTACACTGAAGCTTTCTTT
cdr3_aa: CASFAYTEAFF
clone_size: many
d_call: -
j_call: TRBJ1-1
v_call: TRBV27

cdr3_nt: TGCAGTGCTAGGACTAGCGGGAGTGCTATGAACACCGGGGAGCTGTTTTTT
cdr3_aa: CSARTSGSAMNTGELFF
clone_size: many
d_call: TRBD2
j_call: TRBJ2-2
v_call: TRBV20-1

cdr3_nt: TGCAGTGCTAGGTCTGAGAACACCGGGGAGCTGTTTTTT
cdr3_aa: CSARSENTGELFF
clone_size: many
d_call: -
j_call: TRBJ2-2
v_call: TRBV20-1

cdr3_nt: TGTGCCAGCAGTTCCCTGAGTCTAGCGGGCGGTAGCTCCTACAATGAGCAGTTCTTC
cdr3_aa: CASSSLSLAGGSSYNEQFF
clone_size: many
d_call: TRBD2
j_call: TRBJ2-1
v_call: TRBV12-3/TRBV12-4

cdr3_nt: TGTGCCAGCAGTGAAAGGGGGGCAGCCCAGCATTTT
cdr3_aa: CASSERGAAQHF
clone_size: -
d_call: -
j_call: TRBJ1-5
v_call: TRBV6-1

cdr3_nt: TGCGCCAGCAGCCTCTCCGTGGCTGGCCCTAACACCGGGGAGCTGTTTTTT
cdr3_aa: CASSLSVAGPNTGELFF
clone_size: many
d_call: -
j_call: TRBJ2-2
v_call: TRBV5-1

cdr3_nt: TGTGCCAGCAGGGTAGCGGGAGTGAAGTACGAGCAGTACTTC
cdr3_aa: CASRVAGVKYEQYF
clone_size: many
d_call: TRBD2
j_call: TRBJ2-7
v_call: TRBV12-3/TRBV12-4

cdr3_nt: TGTGCCAGCAGAACTCGGACAGGGGTTCGGGGCAATGAGCAGTTCTTC
cdr3_aa: CASRTRTGVRGNEQFF
clone_size: many
d_call: TRBD1
j_call: TRBJ2-1
v_call: TRBV6-5

cdr3_nt: TGTGCTAGTGGTTTGGACCCCACCGTAGATACGCAGTATTTT
cdr3_aa: CASGLDPTVDTQYF
clone_size: -
d_call: -
j_call: TRBJ2-3
v_call: TRBV12-5

cdr3_nt: TGTGCCAGCAGTTTCGAAAGCTCTGGAAACACCATATATTTT
cdr3_aa: CASSFESSGNTIYF
clone_size: few
d_call: -
j_call: TRBJ1-3
v_call: TRBV12-3/TRBV12-4

cdr3_nt: TGTGCCACCAGCAGAGATCGGAAGGGGTTGGAGACCCAGTACTTC
cdr3_aa: CATSRDRKGLETQYF
clone_size: many
d_call: -
j_call: TRBJ2-5
v_call: TRBV15

cdr3_nt: TGCGCCAGCAGCTCCATAGCGGGAGAGTCGACAGATACGCAGTATTTT
cdr3_aa: CASSSIAGESTDTQYF
clone_size: many
d_call: TRBD2
j_call: TRBJ2-3
v_call: TRBV5-1

cdr3_nt: TGCGCCAGCAGCCAAGCGTCGACTAGAAGCAATGAGCAGTTCTTC
cdr3_aa: CASSQASTRSNEQFF
clone_size: many
d_call: -
j_call: TRBJ2-1
v_call: TRBV4-3

cdr3_nt: TGCGCCAGCAGCTGGATGAGGGGAACTGGGGCCAACGTCCTGACTTTC
cdr3_aa: CASSWMRGTGANVLTF
clone_size: -
d_call: -
j_call: TRBJ2-6
v_call: TRBV5-1

cdr3_nt: TGCAGTGCTAGAATACCCACCCGGACCTTAAGCTCCTACAATGAGCAGTTCTTC
cdr3_aa: CSARIPTRTLSSYNEQFF
clone_size: few
d_call: -
j_call: TRBJ2-1
v_call: TRBV20-1

cdr3_nt: TGCAGTGCTAGAGATCTTGGCGGGAGCTCCTACAATGAGCAGTTCTTC
cdr3_aa: CSARDLGGSSYNEQFF
clone_size: many
d_call: TRBD2
j_call: TRBJ2-1
v_call: TRBV20-1

cdr3_nt: TGTGCCAGTAGTAAGGGAAACGAGCAGTTCTTC
cdr3_aa: CASSKGNEQFF
clone_size: -
d_call: -
j_call: TRBJ2-1
v_call: TRBV7-6

cdr3_nt: TGCAGCGTTAGGCTAGCTTACTATGGCTACACCTTC
cdr3_aa: CSVRLAYYGYTF
clone_size: -
d_call: -
j_call: TRBJ1-2
v_call: TRBV29-1

cdr3_nt: TGTGCCAGCAGCTTGGTTCCCGGGACTAGCGGGTACAATGAGCAGTTCTTC
cdr3_aa: CASSLVPGTSGYNEQFF
clone_size: few
d_call: TRBD2
j_call: TRBJ2-1
v_call: TRBV5-5

cdr3_nt: TGTGCCAGCAGGGAATCGAGCACAGATACGCAGTATTTT
cdr3_aa: CASRESSTDTQYF
clone_size: few
d_call: -
j_call: TRBJ2-3
v_call: TRBV6-2/TRBV6-3

cdr3_nt: TGTGCCACCAGCAGAGACGGGCTAGCAGAAGAGACCCAGTACTTC
cdr3_aa: CATSRDGLAEETQYF
clone_size: many
d_call: -
j_call: TRBJ2-5
v_call: TRBV15

cdr3_nt: TGTGCCAGCAGTTTGCCGGGACTAGCGGGAGGGACAAGTGAGTTCTTC
cdr3_aa: CASSLPGLAGGTSEFF
clone_size: -
d_call: TRBD2
j_call: TRBJ2-1
v_call: TRBV27

cdr3_nt: TGTGCCAGCAGCCCCCCCCTCGCCGGGACAGGGAACACCGGGGAGCTGTTTTTT
cdr3_aa: CASSPPLAGTGNTGELFF
clone_size: few
d_call: TRBD1
j_call: TRBJ2-2
v_call: TRBV11-1